The entry below gives a single TCR beta chain sequence along with its context. CDR3 length: 15 residues. Germline-derived CDR1 and CDR2 are MNHNS and SASEGT. V dropped 1 base and J dropped 8 bases, with 14 bases sitting between them. This specimen comes from a study of blood T cell repertoires in COVID-19. The Seattle patients, enrolled during active infection, were followed longitudinally. Repertoires were generated with immunoSEQ multiplex PCR, while TCRdb's copy carries only in-frame clones and drops some. The repertoire holds 150,000 or so clones, about 85% seen once, with around 5% in the top ten.

The source is a woman aged 65 to 85 with COVID-19, enrolled during active disease. J is TRBJ1-4 and V is TRBV6-1; D is ambiguous. The sample comprised peripheral blood. CDR3 DNA sequence: TGTGCCAGCAGTGAAGATAGGACGGAGGACGAAAAACTGTTTTTT. Translated, it gives CASSEDRTEDEKLFF.